These 30 T cell receptor beta chains were sequenced from one sample in a study of CD8+ T cells in alopecia areata (dated by TCRdb to 2016 to 2018). The label giving this sample's time point can be read as: roughly 26 weeks on oral tofacitinib. The intended sense of this specimen's treatment or condition label: oral pan-JAK inhibitor, 5-10 mg twice daily. The library was generated by the immunoSEQ multiplex PCR assay. RNA was extracted from all samples and reverse transcribed into cDNA, which served as template for TCR sequencing. In its TCRdb copy, this immuneACCESS table keeps in-frame sequences only and misses some clones. Where compared with another copy, unresolved V genes explain less than half of these, and the others have no known cause. The table for this sample lists 180,000 or so clones; roughly 50% of them were counted only once. The biggest ten clones account for 10% to 12% of the sample.

The sequencing here drew on CD8+ T cells sorted from blood, taken at week 24, from a patient treated with tofacitinib. These receptors were collected from a human donor with alopecia areata.

The chain links TRBV5-6 to TRBJ2-2, with D unresolved. Trimming cost V 0 bases and J 6 bases, with 6 bases left between them. Germline V gene sequence: CDR1 SGHDT, CDR2 YYEEEE. CDR3 length equals 13 residues. The CDR3 protein is CASSLGIPGELFF. CDR3 DNA sequence: TGTGCCAGCAGCTTGGGAATTCCCGGGGAGCTGTTTTTT.

This clone turned up a few times. V gene TRBV29-1 combines with J gene TRBJ2-3, with D tentatively TRBD1 (6 bases). CDR1 and CDR2 from the germline V gene are SQVTM and ANQGSEA. The CDR3 runs 18 residues. V was shortened by 7 bases and J by 3 bases, with 29 bases between the two germline ends. Here the CDR3 DNA reads TGCAGCGCTAGGGCGAAGGTGGACTTTTGGGGGCCTACAGATACGCAGTATTTT. It codes for CSARAKVDFWGPTDTQYF.

The chain employs TRBV6-4 and TRBJ1-2; possibly TRBD1 for D (6 bases). Germline V gene lookup returns CDR1 MRHNA and CDR2 SNTAGT. CDR3 length: 13 residues. Trimming removed 0 bases from V and 7 bases from J, with 9 bases in between. CDR3 coding DNA: TGTGCCAGCAGTGACTCGAACAGGGTTGGCTACACCTTC. It yields the protein CASSDSNRVGYTF.

The chain couples TRBV7-2 to TRBJ2-7, with TRBD1 matching 11 bases. V dropped 5 bases and J dropped 7; count of bases not matched to a gene: 10. This CDR3 region has 15 residues. The germline V gene has CDR1 SGHTA and CDR2 FQGNSA. The CDR3 reads CASSPRTGGPSEQYF. CDR3 bases: TGTGCCAGCAGCCCGCGGACAGGGGGCCCCTCGGAGCAGTACTTC.

Only a few counts were recorded for this clone. The chain uses TRBV27 and TRBJ1-5, with a tentative D call TRBD1 (6 bases). From germline, CDR1 is MNHEY and CDR2 SMNVEV (reference sequence). CDR3 length: 16 residues. Trimming left V 6 bases short and J 7 bases short, with 22 bases between. Written as DNA, the CDR3 is TGTGCCAGCAGCTCTAAAAACACAGGGTCGGGGCAGCCCCAGCATTTT. Translation: CASSSKNTGSGQPQHF.

This rearrangement joins TRBV7-9 to TRBJ2-7; perhaps TRBD1 as D (6 bases). Germline-derived CDR1 and CDR2 are SEHNR and FQNEAQ (reference sequence). This CDR3 is built from 11 residues. V was shortened by 5 bases and J by 6 bases, with 8 bases between the two germline ends. As DNA, the CDR3 is TGTGCCAGCAGCATGGGGGCCGAGCAGTACTTC. Translated: CASSMGAEQYF.

This clone turned up a few times. This chain links TRBV30 with TRBJ2-7, with D maybe TRBD2 (6 bases). The CDR3 extends over 14 amino acids. The germline V and J ends were trimmed by 0 bases and 2 bases, with 11 bases remaining between them. Germline CDR1 reads GTSNPN; CDR2 reads SVGIG (reference sequence). The CDR3 region has the DNA TGTGCCTGGAGTGTGGGGGACTCGGCCTACGAGCAGTACTTC. Its translation is CAWSVGDSAYEQYF.

This clone was observed a few times. V is TRBV4-3 and J is TRBJ1-2, with D uncertain. Germline CDR1 and CDR2: LGHNA and YSLEER. The CDR3 totals 15 residues. With 0 bases removed from V and 5 bases from J, the gap between germline ends came to 13 bases. The CDR3: CASSQDTAERYGYTF. CDR3 sequence (DNA): TGCGCCAGCAGCCAAGATACGGCAGAGCGTTATGGCTACACCTTC.

The chain is built from TRBV15 and TRBJ1-1; TRBD1 is a possible D gene (6 bases). The V gene's germline CDR1 is LNHNV and CDR2 YYDKDF (reference sequence). Trimming left V 9 bases short and J 0 bases short, with 11 bases between. This CDR3 has 13 amino acids. The CDR3 spells CATSGALNTEAFF. The CDR3 region has the DNA TGTGCCACTTCGGGGGCTTTGAACACTGAAGCTTTCTTT.

The J gene is TRBJ1-6, the V gene TRBV10-3; no clear D gene. This CDR3 comprises 14 residues. Germline V gene lookup returns CDR1 ENHRY and CDR2 SYGVKD. V gave up 3 bases and J gave up 14 bases, with 17 bases separating them. The CDR3: CAISDQDGLGSLHF. The CDR3 DNA reads as TGTGCCATCAGTGACCAGGACGGACTTGGTTCCCTCCACTTT.

The genes are TRBV29-1 and TRBJ2-5; D gene ambiguous. This CDR3 spans 12 amino acids. Trimming shortened V by 6 bases and J by 5 bases, and 13 bases separated the two germline ends. The germline V gene encodes CDR1 SQVTM and CDR2 ANQGSEA. The CDR3 coding sequence is TGCAGCGTCCCTGAGGACGGGGAGACCCAGTACTTC. Its protein is CSVPEDGETQYF.

This chain links TRBV29-1 with TRBJ2-7; 7 bases line up with TRBD2. Germline V gene data show CDR1 as SQVTM and CDR2 as ANQGSEA. V shed 1 base and J 2 bases; nucleotides not matched to a gene: 11. This CDR3 is built from 16 residues. The DNA of the CDR3 is TGCAGCGTTGAAGGTTCTCAGGGAGGGGTGGCCTACGAGCAGTACTTC. Amino acids: CSVEGSQGGVAYEQYF.

This clone was picked up a small number of times. This sequence joins TRBV29-1 and TRBJ2-1, with 8 bases lining up with TRBD2. Trimming cost V 3 bases and J 3 bases; bases outside gene matches: 10. The CDR3 totals 16 residues. Germline V gene sequence: CDR1 SQVTM, CDR2 ANQGSEA. As DNA, the CDR3 is TGCAGCGTTGATTCGAACACTGCGGGGGGCTACAATGAGCAGTTCTTC. Its protein is CSVDSNTAGGYNEQFF.

The sample holds many counts of this clone. V gene TRBV6-1 combines with J gene TRBJ2-1; D not certain. The V gene lost 6 bases and the J gene lost 6 bases, with 18 bases spanning the gap. Germline-derived CDR1 and CDR2 are MNHNS and SASEGT. There are 15 residues in the CDR3. The CDR3 nucleotides read TGTGCCAGCAGGACCAGGAGTCAGCTCCCCAATGAGCAGTTCTTC. Translation: CASRTRSQLPNEQFF.

The gene calls are TRBV27 and TRBJ2-1, with unresolved D. The CDR3 consists of 16 residues. The V gene lost 6 bases and the J gene lost 5 bases, with 20 bases spanning the gap. Germline values: CDR1 MNHEY, CDR2 SMNVEV (reference sequence). CDR3 sequence: CASRGRGPIFDNEQFF. CDR3 sequence (DNA): TGTGCCAGCAGAGGAAGAGGCCCAATTTTTGACAATGAGCAGTTCTTC.

This CDR3 reads CAWTRLGEGNTEAFF. In nucleotides, the CDR3 is TGTGCCTGGACCCGACTGGGAGAGGGAAACACTGAAGCTTTCTTT. V is TRBV30 and J is TRBJ1-1; D not resolved. Deletions cut 4 bases from V and 2 bases from J, with 17 bases between. Germline V CDR1 and CDR2: GTSNPN, SVGIG (reference sequence). This CDR3 has 15 amino acids.

The chain has TRBV30 and TRBJ1-1; D possibly corresponds to TRBD1 (5 bases). CDR1 and CDR2 from the germline V gene are GTSNPN and SVGIG (reference sequence). Deletions cut 4 bases from V and 1 base from J, with 13 bases between. This CDR3 spans 14 amino acids. This chain's CDR3 is CAWTDGGANTEAFF. The CDR3 DNA reads as TGTGCCTGGACCGACGGGGGTGCGAACACTGAAGCTTTCTTT.

In its sample, this clone was seen a few times. The chain links TRBV30 to TRBJ1-1; D remains unclear. Germline V gene lookup returns CDR1 GTSNPN and CDR2 SVGIG (reference sequence). Trimming removed 8 bases from V and 6 bases from J, with 16 bases in between. The CDR3 runs to 12 residues. The CDR3 reads CAITAERAEAFF. CDR3 DNA: TGTGCCATAACAGCCGAGCGGGCTGAAGCTTTCTTT.

The chain carries TRBV25-1 and TRBJ1-6; 7 bases are a match to TRBD1. Germline lookup yields CDR1 MGHDK and CDR2 SYGVNS. This CDR3 is 17 amino acids long. Losses at the gene ends were 2 bases for V and 7 bases for J; bases not matched to a gene: 11. In nucleotides, the CDR3 is TGTGCCAGCAGTGAACCCATAGGGACAGCACAAAATTCACCCCTCCACTTT. Translated: CASSEPIGTAQNSPLHF.

This rearrangement joins TRBV30 to TRBJ1-2, with D possibly TRBD1 on 6 matching bases. The CDR3 spans 15 residues. The germline V gene encodes CDR1 GTSNPN and CDR2 SVGIG (reference sequence). V dropped 0 bases and J dropped 1 base, with 12 bases sitting between them. CDR3: CAWSVSQGLNYGYTF. The CDR3 nucleotides read TGTGCCTGGAGTGTTTCACAGGGACTTAACTATGGCTACACCTTC. The whole variable domain, remainder taken from reference TRBV30 and TRBJ1-2, is SQTIHQWPATLVQPVGSPLSLECTVEGTSNPNLYWYRQAAGRGLQLLFYSVGIGQISSEVPQNLSASRPQDRQFILSSKKLLLSDSGFYLCAWSVSQGLNYGYTFGSGTRLTVV.

This clone was observed a handful of times. V is TRBV5-1 and J is TRBJ2-7; D is perhaps TRBD1 (5 bases). The V gene lost 0 bases and the J gene lost 5 bases, with 15 bases spanning the gap. Per the germline V gene, CDR1 is SGHRS and CDR2 is YFSETQ. The CDR3 consists of 15 residues. CDR3 region: CASSLEGIMEDEQYF. DNA for the CDR3: TGCGCCAGCAGCTTGGAGGGGATTATGGAAGACGAGCAGTACTTC.

The chain links TRBV6-5 to TRBJ1-4; no clear D gene. The CDR3 is made up of 15 amino acids. CDR1 MNHEY and CDR2 SVGAGI come from the germline V gene. The V gene lost 4 bases and the J gene lost 0 bases, with 9 bases spanning the gap. CDR3 DNA: TGTGCCAGCAGTTCCGACATTGCAACTAATGAAAAACTGTTTTTT. Amino acids: CASSSDIATNEKLFF.

This clone appeared a few times. The chain is built from TRBV10-3 and TRBJ2-1; D is possibly TRBD2 (6 bases). CDR1 and CDR2 from the germline V gene are ENHRY and SYGVKD. V lost 10 bases and J 5 bases, leaving 9 bases between the germline ends. This CDR3 is 11 amino acids long. CDR3 coding DNA: TGTGCCACCGGGGGTGACAATGAGCAGTTCTTC. It is translated as CATGGDNEQFF.

This chain joins TRBV25-1 and TRBJ2-7; D is unclear. The J call may be in error: the DNA end matches TRBJ2-1 better. The length of the CDR3 is 11 residues. Germline V lookup: CDR1 MGHDK, CDR2 SYGVNS. CDR3 nucleotides: TGTGCCAGCAGCGCATACAATGAGCAGTTCTTC. The encoded protein is CASSAYNEQFF.

This chain uses TRBV13 with TRBJ2-7; TRBD2 is a possible D gene (5 bases). V lost 5 bases to trimming and J lost 5 bases, with 22 bases between them. This CDR3 is built from 16 residues. Germline CDR1 reads PRHDT; CDR2 reads FYEKMQ (reference sequence). For the CDR3, the DNA is TGTGCCAGCAGCCCCTCCCGACCTAACCTCGGGAACGAGCAGTACTTC. Translation gives CASSPSRPNLGNEQYF.

This CDR3 reads CASTLNQPQHF. The DNA of the CDR3 is TGTGCCAGCACCCTAAATCAGCCCCAGCATTTT. The chain employs TRBV6-9 and TRBJ1-5; D call uncertain. The CDR3 has 11 residues. Germline loops: CDR1 MNHGY, CDR2 SVAAGI. V lost 7 bases and J 4 bases, leaving 5 bases between the germline ends.

The genes are TRBV30 and TRBJ1-1, with D tentatively TRBD1 (5 bases). V lost 5 bases and J lost 6, with 13 bases in between. This CDR3 region has 12 residues. Germline V CDR1 and CDR2: GTSNPN, SVGIG (reference sequence). CDR3 nucleotide sequence: TGTGCCTGGGCCCTCGTGGGGGCTGAAGCTTTCTTT. As protein: CAWALVGAEAFF.

This chain links TRBV30 with TRBJ2-1; TRBD2 is a possible D gene (5 bases). Deletions cut 3 bases from V and 12 bases from J, with 15 bases between. The length of the CDR3 is 12 residues. Germline V CDR1 and CDR2: GTSNPN, SVGIG (reference sequence). CDR3 residues: CAWSGEKIGQFF. The DNA for the CDR3 is TGTGCCTGGAGCGGGGAAAAAATTGGGCAGTTCTTC.

V and J are TRBV5-1 and TRBJ2-1; 8 bases map to TRBD1. Germline CDR1 SGHRS, CDR2 YFSETQ. The V and J ends lost 3 bases and 8 bases, in that order; junction bases with no gene match: 13. The CDR3 is 16 amino acids. CDR3 amino acids: CASSSGQGGVGHEQFF. CDR3 DNA: TGCGCCAGCAGCTCAGGACAGGGCGGGGTAGGGCATGAGCAGTTCTTC.

This clone came up a few times. The rearrangement links TRBV4-3 to TRBJ2-5, with D uncertain. Trimming removed 4 bases at V and 2 bases at J, with 11 bases between. Per the germline V gene, CDR1 is LGHNA and CDR2 is YSLEER. This CDR3 contains 14 residues. The CDR3 region has the DNA TGCGCCAGCAGCCGGGCACTTGTACAAGAGACCCAGTACTTC. Residues: CASSRALVQETQYF.